The clone carrying this T cell receptor (beta chain) was seen once. Antigen specificity is unknown. Sequence at one end of the junction differs from germline and may be a read error. Clones were sequenced by immunoSEQ multiplex PCR, and TCRdb holds only the in-frame ones, with some missing. Of around 110,000 clones listed, roughly 86% were seen once; the top ten hold 0.71%. This entry comes from a study of graft-versus-host responses after intestinal transplantation. Germline V gene lookup returns CDR1 KGHSH and CDR2 LQKENI. The CDR3 length is 15 residues. Points from the study as a whole: Recipient marrow showed GvH clones, some seen first in ileum or blood.

This chain connects TRBV18 to TRBJ2-6; the D call may be TRBD1 or TRBD2 (6 bases each). The source is a human donor who was the organ donor for an intestinal transplant. The starting material was unstimulated CD4+ T cells sorted from spleen or lymph node cells, obtained before transplant. Here the CDR3 reads CATSRGDTGANVLTF. The CDR3 DNA follows: TGTGCCACCTCAAGGGGGGATACTGGGGCCAACGTCCTGACTTTC.